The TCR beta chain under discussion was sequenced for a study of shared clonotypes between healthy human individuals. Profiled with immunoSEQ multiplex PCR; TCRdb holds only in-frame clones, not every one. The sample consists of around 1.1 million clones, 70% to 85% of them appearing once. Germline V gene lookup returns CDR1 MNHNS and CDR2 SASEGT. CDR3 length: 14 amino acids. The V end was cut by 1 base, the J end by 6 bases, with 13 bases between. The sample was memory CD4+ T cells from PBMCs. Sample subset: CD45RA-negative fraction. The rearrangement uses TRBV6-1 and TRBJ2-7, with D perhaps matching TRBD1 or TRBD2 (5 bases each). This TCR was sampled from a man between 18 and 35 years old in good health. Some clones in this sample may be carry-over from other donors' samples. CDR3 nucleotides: TGTGCCAGCAGTGAAGAGTTATCGGGGACCGAGCAGTACTTC. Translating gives CASSEELSGTEQYF.